These 23 T cell receptor beta chains were all obtained from the same sample, sequenced in a study of control samples from healthy donors and cancer patients. The repertoire was sequenced with immunoSEQ multiplex PCR; TCRdb's copy has only in-frame clones and lacks some. The sample records about 160,000 clones, 90% to 95% being singletons. Sequenced material: blood. These receptors were collected from a woman aged 40 to 50 in good health.

The genes are TRBV7-9 and TRBJ2-7; D remains unclear. CDR1 and CDR2 (germline): SEHNR, FQNEAQ (reference sequence). Trimming pared 3 bases from V and 7 bases from J, leaving 16 bases between. The CDR3 sequence is 14 residues long. CDR3 coding DNA: TGTGCCAGCAGCTTTGGCGGTTCTCAGTGGGAGCAGTACTTC. This gives the protein CASSFGGSQWEQYF.

The rearrangement links TRBV5-4 to TRBJ1-2; weak D call: TRBD1 (6 bases). From germline, CDR1 is SGHNT and CDR2 YYREEE (reference sequence). This CDR3 has 15 amino acids. Trimming stripped 5 bases from V and 0 bases from J, with 14 bases between. In nucleotides, the CDR3 is TGTGCCAGCAGTGATCGGACAGCAGCTAACTATGGCTACACCTTC. It yields the protein CASSDRTAANYGYTF.

This rearrangement joins TRBV20-1 to TRBJ2-3, with D hard to call. V was cut by 1 base and J by 6 bases, with 2 bases left in between. Germline assignment: CDR1 DFQATT and CDR2 SNEGSKA (reference sequence). The CDR3 contains 10 residues. The CDR3 protein is CSARGDTQYF. DNA of the CDR3: TGCAGTGCTAGAGGCGATACGCAGTATTTT.

This chain joins TRBV29-1 and TRBJ1-4, with 7 bases aligning to TRBD1. CDR1 and CDR2 from the germline V gene are SQVTM and ANQGSEA. The CDR3 runs 16 residues. J gave up 0 bases and V 6 bases, and 10 bases lay outside the gene matches. CDR3 sequence reads: CSVGTVYPSTNEKLFF. CDR3 bases: TGCAGCGTCGGGACAGTTTACCCCTCAACTAATGAAAAACTGTTTTTT.

The chain joins TRBV9 to TRBJ2-5; 8 bases align to TRBD1. Germline CDR1 is SGDLS and CDR2 is YYNGEE. J lost 5 bases, V lost 0 bases, and 6 bases had no gene match. The CDR3 is 15 amino acids. DNA for the CDR3: TGTGCCAGCAGCGTAGGACAGGGGAACGTGGAGACCCAGTACTTC. Its protein product is CASSVGQGNVETQYF. The full variable domain, in which reference TRBV9 and TRBJ2-5 provide the parts outside the CDR3, is DSGVTQTPKHLITATGQRVTLRCSPRSGDLSVYWYQQSLDQGLQFLIQYYNGEERAKGNILERFSAQQFPDLHSELNLSSLELGDSALYFCASSVGQGNVETQYFGPGTRLLVL.

This clone was seen once. J is TRBJ1-6 and V is TRBV7-2, with D perhaps matching TRBD1 (6 bases). Germline CDR1 reads SGHTA; CDR2 reads FQGNSA. The germline V and J ends were trimmed by 4 bases and 0 bases, with 13 bases remaining between them. The CDR3 length is 17 residues. CDR3 loop: CASSSRTAYSYNSPLHF. DNA of the CDR3: TGTGCCAGCAGCTCGCGGACAGCCTACTCCTATAATTCACCCCTCCACTTT.

This clone was detected once. V is TRBV10-1 and J is TRBJ2-7; a possible D gene is TRBD2 (6 bases). V was clipped by 1 base and J by 2 bases, with 12 bases between them. Germline V lookup: CDR1 WNHNN, CDR2 SYGVQD (reference sequence). CDR3 length: 15 residues. The CDR3 loop reads CASSEFVGGPYEQYF. CDR3 DNA sequence: TGCGCCAGCAGTGAGTTCGTCGGGGGTCCCTACGAGCAGTACTTC.

V and J are TRBV30 and TRBJ2-7, with 7 bases aligning to TRBD2. Looked up from germline, CDR1 is GTSNPN and CDR2 is SVGIG (reference sequence). V shed 3 bases, J shed 3 bases, and the junction held 5 bases outside the gene matches. The CDR3 runs 13 residues. The CDR3 region is CAWRTSPYYEQYF. CDR3 bases: TGTGCCTGGAGGACTAGCCCATACTACGAGCAGTACTTC.

The chain couples TRBV5-5 to TRBJ1-1; D unclear. Trimming cost V 0 bases and J 5 bases, with 11 bases left between them. This CDR3 contains 14 residues. Germline CDR1 reads SGHKS; CDR2 reads YYEKEE (reference sequence). CDR3 loop: CASSLVKGSTEAFF. CDR3 nucleotides: TGTGCCAGCAGCTTGGTGAAGGGAAGTACTGAAGCTTTCTTT.

This clone occurred a few times. The J gene is TRBJ1-2, the V gene TRBV7-4, with 7 bases lining up with TRBD1. V lost 3 bases and J lost 1; bases outside the gene matches: 5. CDR3 length: 15 amino acids. Per germline, CDR1 SGHVT and CDR2 SQSDAQ. CDR3: CASSFGQVGNYGYTF. The CDR3 region has the DNA TGTGCCAGCAGCTTTGGACAGGTTGGTAACTATGGCTACACCTTC.

This clone was seen a single time. This chain uses TRBV12-3 or TRBV12-4 with TRBJ1-5; D not certain. V lost 0 bases and J 9 bases, leaving 6 bases between the germline ends. The CDR3 consists of 12 residues. The CDR3 loop reads CASSLARGPQHF. CDR3 coding DNA: TGTGCCAGCAGTTTAGCCCGTGGGCCCCAGCATTTT.

A remark on this clone: The same CDR3 is also encoded by other DNA sequences in this sample. This sequence joins TRBV15 and TRBJ2-3; the D is unclear. Germline CDR1 reads LNHNV; CDR2 reads YYDKDF (reference sequence). This CDR3 region has 15 residues. V lost 4 bases and J 0 bases, leaving 11 bases between the germline ends. The CDR3 sequence: CATSKGQESTDTQYF. CDR3 bases: TGTGCCACCAGCAAGGGCCAGGAGAGCACAGATACGCAGTATTTT.

The CDR3 reads CASSLTGGGEQYF. DNA for the CDR3: TGCGCCAGCAGCCTTACAGGGGGAGGCGAGCAGTACTTC. V usage is TRBV4-1 and J usage is TRBJ2-7; 8 bases are shared with TRBD1. CDR1 is MGHRA and CDR2 is YSYEKL in the germline V gene. V lost 4 bases to trimming and J lost 6 bases; unmatched junction nucleotides: 5. The CDR3 length is 13 residues.

The J gene is TRBJ1-5, the V gene TRBV4-3, with D unclear. Trimming left V 0 bases short and J 5 bases short, with 20 bases between. The CDR3 is made up of 18 amino acids. CDR1 is LGHNA and CDR2 is YSLEER in the germline V gene. In nucleotides, the CDR3 is TGCGCCAGCAGCCAAGAGGTAGTCGGTTCCCCGCTTCATCAGCCCCAGCATTTT. Protein sequence: CASSQEVVGSPLHQPQHF.

The chain uses TRBV18 and TRBJ1-1, with D possibly being TRBD1 (5 bases). Germline V gene data show CDR1 as KGHSH and CDR2 as LQKENI. Trimming cost V 3 bases and J 4 bases, with 18 bases left between them. The CDR3 has 16 residues. Written as DNA, the CDR3 is TGTGCCAGCTCACCTTTAGGCTCAGGGTCGGCCACTGAAGCTTTCTTT. This translates into CASSPLGSGSATEAFF.

The rearrangement links TRBV3-1 (or the pseudogene TRBV3-2) to TRBJ2-7; 8 bases are shared with TRBD1. CDR3 length equals 12 residues. The junction had 7 bases not matched to a gene; V was cut back by 4 bases and J by 11 bases. The germline gives CDR1 LGHDT, CDR2 YNNKEL (reference sequence). CDR3 sequence: CASSPAAGGEYF. CDR3 in DNA: TGTGCCAGCAGCCCGGCCGCAGGGGGCGAGTACTTC.

This chain links TRBV10-3 with TRBJ1-5; perhaps TRBD1 as D (5 bases). The germline CDR1 and CDR2 sequences are ENHRY and SYGVKD. Trimming pared 3 bases from V and 6 bases from J, leaving 12 bases between. The CDR3 loop spans 14 amino acids. This chain's CDR3 is CAISDQGGGQPQHF. CDR3 DNA: TGTGCCATCAGTGATCAGGGCGGGGGTCAGCCCCAGCATTTT.

CDR3 sequence: CASSPFQGVYEQYF. The CDR3 region has the DNA TGTGCCAGCAGCCCATTTCAGGGAGTCTACGAGCAGTACTTC. This sequence joins TRBV6-2 or TRBV6-3 and TRBJ2-7; D may match TRBD1 or TRBD2 (5 bases each). Germline V gives CDR1 MNHEY, CDR2 SVGEGT. CDR3 size: 14 residues. V gave up 6 bases and J gave up 3 bases, with 15 bases separating them.

The chain is built from TRBV7-9 and TRBJ2-1; weak D call: TRBD2 (6 bases). Trimming stripped 2 bases from V and 7 bases from J, with 21 bases between. CDR3 length equals 17 residues. Germline values: CDR1 SEHNR, CDR2 FQNEAQ (reference sequence). Here the CDR3 DNA reads TGTGCCAGCAGCTTAACTAGTGTGGCGAGAGGGAGGAATGAGCAGTTCTTC. Its translation is CASSLTSVARGRNEQFF.

This chain uses TRBV5-4 with TRBJ2-1; weak D call: TRBD1 (6 bases). The CDR3 has 16 residues. V lost 4 bases, J lost 0 bases, and 14 bases lay in between. CDR1 and CDR2 (germline): SGHNT, YYREEE (reference sequence). CDR3 amino acids: CASSHPDRLSYNEQFF. As DNA, the CDR3 is TGTGCCAGCAGCCACCCGGACAGACTCTCCTACAATGAGCAGTTCTTC.

The J gene is TRBJ1-1, the V gene TRBV18; no clear D gene. The V end was cut by 2 bases, the J end by 5 bases, with 9 bases between. Germline CDR1 reads KGHSH; CDR2 reads LQKENI. CDR3 length: 13 amino acids. The DNA for the CDR3 is TGTGCCAGCTCACCATCCGGAAGAACTGAAGCTTTCTTT. This gives the protein CASSPSGRTEAFF.

The chain is built from TRBV9 and TRBJ2-1, with 11 bases that match TRBD2. The CDR3 consists of 17 residues. The germline V gene encodes CDR1 SGDLS and CDR2 YYNGEE. V lost 1 base and J lost 10; bases outside the gene matches: 13. In nucleotides, the CDR3 is TGTGCCAGCAGCGTAAATGGGGGTCTAGCGGGAGGAGGAGAGCAGTTCTTC. Residues: CASSVNGGLAGGGEQFF.

The genes are TRBV30 and TRBJ2-3; either TRBD1 or TRBD2 may fit D (6 bases each). The CDR3 contains 13 residues. Germline V CDR1 and CDR2: GTSNPN, SVGIG (reference sequence). V lost 7 bases to trimming and J lost 4 bases, with 15 bases between them. The CDR3 nucleotides are TGTGCCTCGCCAGGGGCGGGGCCAGATACGCAGTATTTT. Its protein is CASPGAGPDTQYF.